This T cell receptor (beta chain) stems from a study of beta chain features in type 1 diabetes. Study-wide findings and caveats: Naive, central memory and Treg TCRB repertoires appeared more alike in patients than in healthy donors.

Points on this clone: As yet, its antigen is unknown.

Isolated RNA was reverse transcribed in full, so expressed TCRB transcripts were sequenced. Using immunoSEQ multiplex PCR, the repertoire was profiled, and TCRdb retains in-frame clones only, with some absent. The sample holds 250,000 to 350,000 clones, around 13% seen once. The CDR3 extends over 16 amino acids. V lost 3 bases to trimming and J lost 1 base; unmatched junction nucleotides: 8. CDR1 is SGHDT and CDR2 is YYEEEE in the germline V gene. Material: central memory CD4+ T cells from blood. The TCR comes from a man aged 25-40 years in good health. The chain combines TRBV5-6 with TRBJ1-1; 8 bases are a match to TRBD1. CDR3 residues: CASSSLETGENTEAFF. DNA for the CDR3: TGTGCCAGCAGCTCCCTGGAGACAGGGGAGAACACTGAAGCTTTCTTT.